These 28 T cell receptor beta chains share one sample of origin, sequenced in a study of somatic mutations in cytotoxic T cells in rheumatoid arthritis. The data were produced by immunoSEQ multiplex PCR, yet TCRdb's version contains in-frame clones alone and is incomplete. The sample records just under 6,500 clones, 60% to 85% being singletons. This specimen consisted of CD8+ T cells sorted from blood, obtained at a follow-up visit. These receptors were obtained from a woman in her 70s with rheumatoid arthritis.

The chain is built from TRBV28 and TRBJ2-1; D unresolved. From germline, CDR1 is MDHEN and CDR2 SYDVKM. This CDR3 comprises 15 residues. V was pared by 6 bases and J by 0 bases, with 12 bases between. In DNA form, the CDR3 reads TGTGCCAGCAGAAAGGACCGCAGCTCCTACAATGAGCAGTTCTTC. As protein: CASRKDRSSYNEQFF.

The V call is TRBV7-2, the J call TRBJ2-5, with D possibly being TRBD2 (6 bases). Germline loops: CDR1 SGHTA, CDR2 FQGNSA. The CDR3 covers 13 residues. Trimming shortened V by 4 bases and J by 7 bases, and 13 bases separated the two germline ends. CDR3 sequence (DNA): TGTGCCAGCAGCTGGGGACTTCTCAGGACCCAGTACTTC. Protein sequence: CASSWGLLRTQYF.

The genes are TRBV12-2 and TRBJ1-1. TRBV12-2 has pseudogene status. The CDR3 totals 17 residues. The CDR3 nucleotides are TGTGCAAGTCGCTTAGCGCGGCTCAACCCGGGGAACACTGAAGCTTTCTTT. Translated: CASRLARLNPGNTEAFF.

Here the CDR3 DNA reads TGTGCCAGCAGCCAGGTTCATACAGTATTGGATACGCAGTATTTT. This codes for CASSQVHTVLDTQYF. The chain carries TRBV14 and TRBJ2-3; D remains unclear. From germline, CDR1 is SGHDN and CDR2 FVKESK. V was shortened by 3 bases and J by 6 bases, with 16 bases between the two germline ends. The CDR3 is made up of 15 amino acids.

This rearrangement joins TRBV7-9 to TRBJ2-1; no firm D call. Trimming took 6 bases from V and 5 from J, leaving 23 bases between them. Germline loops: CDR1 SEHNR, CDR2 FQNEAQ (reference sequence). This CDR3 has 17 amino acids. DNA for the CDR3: TGTGCCAGCAGAGGACCCGGAAACCCAAACGCCGACAATGAGCAGTTCTTC. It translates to CASRGPGNPNADNEQFF.

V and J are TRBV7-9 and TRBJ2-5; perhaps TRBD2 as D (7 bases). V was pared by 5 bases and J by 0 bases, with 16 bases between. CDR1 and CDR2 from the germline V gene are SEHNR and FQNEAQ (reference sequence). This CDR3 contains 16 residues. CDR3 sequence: CASSAIGGGDQETQYF. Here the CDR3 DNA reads TGTGCCAGCAGCGCGATAGGAGGGGGGGACCAAGAGACCCAGTACTTC. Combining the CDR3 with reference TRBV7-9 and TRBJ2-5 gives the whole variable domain DTGVSQNPRHKITKRGQNVTFRCDPISEHNRLYWYRQTLGQGPEFLTYFQNEAQLEKSRLLSDRFSAERPKGSFSTLEIQRTEQGDSAMYLCASSAIGGGDQETQYFGPGTRLLVL.

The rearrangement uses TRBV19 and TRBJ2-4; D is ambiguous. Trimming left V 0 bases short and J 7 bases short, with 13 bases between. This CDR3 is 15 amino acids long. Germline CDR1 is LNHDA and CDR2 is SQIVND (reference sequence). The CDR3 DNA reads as TGTGCCAGTAGTATAGACTCCGGGCCCAGGAACATTCAGTACTTC. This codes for CASSIDSGPRNIQYF.

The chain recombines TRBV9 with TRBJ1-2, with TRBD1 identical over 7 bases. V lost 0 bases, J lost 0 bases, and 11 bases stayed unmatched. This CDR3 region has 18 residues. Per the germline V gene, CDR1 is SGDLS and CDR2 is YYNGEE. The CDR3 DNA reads TGTGCCAGCAGCGTAGATCCCGGGACAGAAATCACTAACTATGGCTACACCTTC. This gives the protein CASSVDPGTEITNYGYTF.

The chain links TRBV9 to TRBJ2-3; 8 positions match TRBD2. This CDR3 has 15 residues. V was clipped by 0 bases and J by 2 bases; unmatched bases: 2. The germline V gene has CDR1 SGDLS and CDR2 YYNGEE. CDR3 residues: CASSVAGGVTDTQYF. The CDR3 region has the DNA TGTGCCAGCAGCGTAGCGGGAGGGGTCACAGATACGCAGTATTTT.

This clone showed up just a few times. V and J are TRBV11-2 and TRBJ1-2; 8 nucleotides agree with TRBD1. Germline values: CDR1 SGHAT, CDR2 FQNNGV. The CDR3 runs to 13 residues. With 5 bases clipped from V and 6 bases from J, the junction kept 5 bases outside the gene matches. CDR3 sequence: CASSPGQGDGYTF. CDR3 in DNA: TGTGCCAGCAGCCCTGGACAGGGAGATGGCTACACCTTC.

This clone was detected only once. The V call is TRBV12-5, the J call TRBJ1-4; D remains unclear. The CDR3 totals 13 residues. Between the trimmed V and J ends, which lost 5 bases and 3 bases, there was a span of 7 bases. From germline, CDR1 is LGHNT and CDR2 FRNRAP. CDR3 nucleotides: TGTGCTAGTGGTGGGGTTGCTAATGAAAAACTGTTTTTT. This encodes CASGGVANEKLFF.

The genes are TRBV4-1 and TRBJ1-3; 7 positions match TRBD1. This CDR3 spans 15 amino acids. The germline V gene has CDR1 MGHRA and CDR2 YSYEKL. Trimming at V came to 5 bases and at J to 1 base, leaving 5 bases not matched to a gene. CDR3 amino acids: CASSGGTESGNTIYF. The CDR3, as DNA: TGCGCCAGCAGCGGCGGGACAGAGTCTGGAAACACCATATATTTT.

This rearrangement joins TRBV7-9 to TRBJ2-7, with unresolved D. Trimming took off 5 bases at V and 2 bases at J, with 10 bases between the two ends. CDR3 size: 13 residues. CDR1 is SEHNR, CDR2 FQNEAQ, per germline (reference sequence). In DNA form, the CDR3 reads TGTGCCAGCAGCCCTCCCACAACCTACGAGCAGTACTTC. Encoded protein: CASSPPTTYEQYF.

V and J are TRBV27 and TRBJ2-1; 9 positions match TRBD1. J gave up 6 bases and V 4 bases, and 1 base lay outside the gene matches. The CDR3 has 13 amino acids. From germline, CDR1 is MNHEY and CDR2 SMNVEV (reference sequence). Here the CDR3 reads CASSWGQGNEQFF. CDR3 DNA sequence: TGTGCCAGCAGTTGGGGACAGGGCAATGAGCAGTTCTTC.

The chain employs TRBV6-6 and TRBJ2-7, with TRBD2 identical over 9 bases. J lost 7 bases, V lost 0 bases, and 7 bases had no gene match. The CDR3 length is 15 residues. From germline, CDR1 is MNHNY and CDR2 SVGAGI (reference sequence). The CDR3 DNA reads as TGTGCCAGCAGTTACTCGACTCGAAGCGGGGGGGAGCAGTACTTC. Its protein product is CASSYSTRSGGEQYF.

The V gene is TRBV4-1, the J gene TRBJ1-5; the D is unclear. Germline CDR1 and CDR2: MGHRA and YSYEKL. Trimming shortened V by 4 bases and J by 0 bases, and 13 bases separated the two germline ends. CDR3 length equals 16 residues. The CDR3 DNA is TGCGCCAGCAGCCTCCAGGCGGAGAATAGCAATCAGCCCCAGCATTTT. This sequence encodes CASSLQAENSNQPQHF.

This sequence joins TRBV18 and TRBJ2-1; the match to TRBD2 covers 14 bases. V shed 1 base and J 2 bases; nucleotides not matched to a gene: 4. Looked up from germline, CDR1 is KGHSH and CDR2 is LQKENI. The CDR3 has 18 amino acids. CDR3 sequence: CASSPQGLAGVTYNEQFF. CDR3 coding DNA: TGTGCCAGCTCACCACAGGGACTAGCGGGAGTTACCTACAATGAGCAGTTCTTC.

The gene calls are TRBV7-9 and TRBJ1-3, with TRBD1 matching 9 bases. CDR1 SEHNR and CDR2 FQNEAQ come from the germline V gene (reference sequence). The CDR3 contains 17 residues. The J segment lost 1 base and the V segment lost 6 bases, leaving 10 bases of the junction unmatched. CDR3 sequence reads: CASRNPGTGSSGNTIYF. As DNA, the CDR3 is TGTGCCAGCAGAAATCCCGGGACAGGGAGTTCTGGAAACACCATATATTTT.

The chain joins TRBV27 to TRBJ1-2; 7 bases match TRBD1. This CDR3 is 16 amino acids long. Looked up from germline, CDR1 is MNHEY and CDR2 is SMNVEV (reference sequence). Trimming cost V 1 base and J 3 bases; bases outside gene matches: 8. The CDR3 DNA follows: TGTGCCAGCAGTTTATATGAGCCAGGGGGAGACTATGGCTACACCTTC. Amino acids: CASSLYEPGGDYGYTF.

The CDR3 region is CASSLSGGSGRSGELFF. The CDR3 DNA reads as TGTGCCAGCAGTTTATCGGGTGGTAGCGGGAGGTCGGGGGAGCTGTTTTTT. The rearrangement joins TRBV27 to TRBJ2-2; 10 bases are shared with TRBD2. This CDR3 has 17 residues. With V trimmed by 0 bases and J by 8 bases, 9 bases remained unmatched. Germline loops: CDR1 MNHEY, CDR2 SMNVEV (reference sequence).

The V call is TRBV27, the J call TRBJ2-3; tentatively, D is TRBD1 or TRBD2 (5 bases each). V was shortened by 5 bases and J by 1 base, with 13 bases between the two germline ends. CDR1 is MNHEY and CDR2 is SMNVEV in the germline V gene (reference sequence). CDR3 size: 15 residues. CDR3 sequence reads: CASSPTGTRTDTQYF. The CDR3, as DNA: TGTGCCAGCAGTCCAACCGGGACCCGCACAGATACGCAGTATTTT.

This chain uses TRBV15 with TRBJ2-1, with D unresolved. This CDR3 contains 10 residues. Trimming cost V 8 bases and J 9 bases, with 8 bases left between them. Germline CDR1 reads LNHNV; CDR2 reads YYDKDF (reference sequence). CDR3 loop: CATGLGEQFF. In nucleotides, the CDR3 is TGTGCCACCGGCCTCGGTGAGCAGTTCTTC.

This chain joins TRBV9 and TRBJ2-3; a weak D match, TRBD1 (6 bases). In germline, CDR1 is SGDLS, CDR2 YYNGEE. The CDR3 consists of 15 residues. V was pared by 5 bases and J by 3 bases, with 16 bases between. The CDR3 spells CASSGTGRGTDTQYF. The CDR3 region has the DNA TGTGCCAGCAGTGGAACAGGGCGTGGGACAGATACGCAGTATTTT.

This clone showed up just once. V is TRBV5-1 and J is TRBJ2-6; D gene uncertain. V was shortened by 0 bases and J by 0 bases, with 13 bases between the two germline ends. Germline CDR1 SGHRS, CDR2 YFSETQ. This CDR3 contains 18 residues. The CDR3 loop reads CASSLVSGFGSGANVLTF. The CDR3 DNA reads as TGCGCCAGCAGCTTGGTTTCCGGGTTTGGCTCTGGGGCCAACGTCCTGACTTTC.

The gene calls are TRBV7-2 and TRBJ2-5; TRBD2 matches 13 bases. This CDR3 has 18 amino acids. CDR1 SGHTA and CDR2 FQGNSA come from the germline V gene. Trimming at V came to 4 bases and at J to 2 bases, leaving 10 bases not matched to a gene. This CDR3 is CASSSTSGGASFQETQYF. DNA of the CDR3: TGTGCCAGCAGCTCTACTAGCGGGGGGGCGTCGTTTCAAGAGACCCAGTACTTC.

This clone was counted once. The chain's CDR3 is CASSNQTNEQFF. The CDR3 DNA is TGTGCCAGCAGTAACCAGACCAATGAGCAGTTCTTC. V gene TRBV27 combines with J gene TRBJ2-1; D is undetermined. Per germline, CDR1 MNHEY and CDR2 SMNVEV (reference sequence). The CDR3 has 12 residues. Trimming took off 5 bases at V and 6 bases at J, with 8 bases between the two ends.

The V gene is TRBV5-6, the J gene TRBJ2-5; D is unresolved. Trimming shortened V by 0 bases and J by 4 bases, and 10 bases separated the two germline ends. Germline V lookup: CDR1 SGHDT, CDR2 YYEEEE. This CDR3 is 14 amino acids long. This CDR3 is CASSLGVLSETQYF. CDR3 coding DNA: TGTGCCAGCAGCTTGGGGGTCCTGTCAGAGACCCAGTACTTC.

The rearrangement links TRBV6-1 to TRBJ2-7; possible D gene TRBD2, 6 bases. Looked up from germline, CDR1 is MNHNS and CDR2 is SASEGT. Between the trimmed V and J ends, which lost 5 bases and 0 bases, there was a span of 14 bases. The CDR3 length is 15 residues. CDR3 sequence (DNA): TGTGCCAGCAGTCGGGGGATCTATAGCTCCTACGAGCAGTACTTC. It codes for CASSRGIYSSYEQYF.